This record concerns one TCR beta chain sequence. The germline gives CDR1 DFQATT, CDR2 SNEGSKA (reference sequence). The CDR3 covers 13 residues. Trimming removed 4 bases at V and 4 bases at J, with 13 bases between. A sample-barcoded 5' primer and a J-beta primer mix were used in a second PCR of roughly 7 to 11 cycles. One entry per CDR3 protein, called by TCRdb with MiXCR from the 5' RACE reads. The table shows over a million distinct CDR3 sequences, with approximately 25% occurring only once. The sample is drawn from a study of blood T cells in healthy people across ages. The same data also went into a second study, on T cells of mothers and their children.

The sequenced material came from blood. This chain connects TRBV20-1 to TRBJ1-2, with D perhaps matching TRBD1 (6 bases). This TCR came from a girl aged 2 to 9 in good health. Here the CDR3 DNA reads TGCAGTGCTAACAGGGATGGCGTCTATGGCTACACCTTC. It specifies CSANRDGVYGYTF.